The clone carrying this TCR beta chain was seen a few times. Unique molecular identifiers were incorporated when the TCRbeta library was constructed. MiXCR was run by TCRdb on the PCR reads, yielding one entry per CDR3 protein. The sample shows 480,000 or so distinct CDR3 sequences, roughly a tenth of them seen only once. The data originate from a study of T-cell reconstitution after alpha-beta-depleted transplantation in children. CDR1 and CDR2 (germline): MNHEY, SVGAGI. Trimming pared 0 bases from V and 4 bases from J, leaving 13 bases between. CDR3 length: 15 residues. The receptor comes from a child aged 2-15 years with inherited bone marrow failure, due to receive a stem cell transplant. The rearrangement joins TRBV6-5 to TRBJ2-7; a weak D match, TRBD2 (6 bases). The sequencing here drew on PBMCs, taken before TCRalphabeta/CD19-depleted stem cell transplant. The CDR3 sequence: CASSYSSSGVYEQYF. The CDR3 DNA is TGTGCCAGCAGTTACTCTTCGTCGGGAGTATACGAGCAGTACTTC.